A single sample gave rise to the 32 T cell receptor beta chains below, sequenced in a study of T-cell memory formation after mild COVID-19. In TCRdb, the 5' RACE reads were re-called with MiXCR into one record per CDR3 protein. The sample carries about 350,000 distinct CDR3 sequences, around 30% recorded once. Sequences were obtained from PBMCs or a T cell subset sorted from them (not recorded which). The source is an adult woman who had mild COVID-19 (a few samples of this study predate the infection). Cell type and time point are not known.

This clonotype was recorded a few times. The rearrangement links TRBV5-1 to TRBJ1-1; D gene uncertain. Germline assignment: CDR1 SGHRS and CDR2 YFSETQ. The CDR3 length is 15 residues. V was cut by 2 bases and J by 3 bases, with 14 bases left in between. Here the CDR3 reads CASSFIGLSDTEAFF. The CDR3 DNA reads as TGCGCCAGCAGCTTTATCGGGCTCTCGGACACTGAAGCTTTCTTT.

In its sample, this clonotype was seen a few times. Here the CDR3 DNA reads TGTGCCAGCAGCTCCGGTACCCCTTCCGGCTACACCTTC. Residues: CASSSGTPSGYTF. The gene calls are TRBV7-9 and TRBJ1-2; D not certain. CDR3 length: 13 amino acids. Per the germline V gene, CDR1 is SEHNR and CDR2 is FQNEAQ (reference sequence). Trimming removed 4 bases at V and 8 bases at J, with 14 bases between.

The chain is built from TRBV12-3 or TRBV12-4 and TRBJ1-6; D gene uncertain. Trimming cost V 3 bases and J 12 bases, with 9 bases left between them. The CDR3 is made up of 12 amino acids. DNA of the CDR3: TGTGCCAGCAGTTTTGAGGTAGGACCCCTCCACTTT. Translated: CASSFEVGPLHF.

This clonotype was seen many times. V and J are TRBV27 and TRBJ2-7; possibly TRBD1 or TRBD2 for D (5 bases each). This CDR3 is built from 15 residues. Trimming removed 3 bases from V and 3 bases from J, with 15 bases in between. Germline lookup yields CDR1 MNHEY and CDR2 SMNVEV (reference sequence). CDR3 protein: CASSFGDPGDYEQYF. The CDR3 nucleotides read TGTGCCAGCAGTTTTGGGGACCCCGGGGACTACGAGCAGTACTTC.

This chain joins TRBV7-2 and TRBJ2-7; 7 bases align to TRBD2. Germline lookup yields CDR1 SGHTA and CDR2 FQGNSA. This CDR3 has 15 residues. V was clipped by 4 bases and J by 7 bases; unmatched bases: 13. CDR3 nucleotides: TGTGCCAGCAGCTCTAGGGGCGGGGGACCCCTGGAGCAGTACTTC. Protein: CASSSRGGGPLEQYF.

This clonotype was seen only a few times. CDR3 sequence reads: CASSASHEQFF. The DNA for the CDR3 is TGTGCCAGCAGCGCGAGCCATGAGCAGTTCTTC. The rearrangement links TRBV7-6 to TRBJ2-1, with unresolved D. Germline V gene data show CDR1 as SGHVS and CDR2 as FNYEAQ. This CDR3 comprises 11 residues. The V gene lost 5 bases and the J gene lost 8 bases, with 7 bases spanning the gap.

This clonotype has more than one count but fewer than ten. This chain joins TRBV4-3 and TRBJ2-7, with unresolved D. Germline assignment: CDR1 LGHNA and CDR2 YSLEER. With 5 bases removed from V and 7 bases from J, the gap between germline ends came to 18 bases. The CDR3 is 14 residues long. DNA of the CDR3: TGCGCCAGCAGCTCCGACCCCCCATCTAGGGAGCAGTACTTC. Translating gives CASSSDPPSREQYF.

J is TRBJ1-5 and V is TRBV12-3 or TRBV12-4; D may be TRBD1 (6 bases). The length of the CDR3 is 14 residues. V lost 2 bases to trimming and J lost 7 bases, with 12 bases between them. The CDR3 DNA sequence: TGTGCCAGCAGTTTAAATCCTCAGGGGCAGCCCCAGCATTTT. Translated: CASSLNPQGQPQHF.

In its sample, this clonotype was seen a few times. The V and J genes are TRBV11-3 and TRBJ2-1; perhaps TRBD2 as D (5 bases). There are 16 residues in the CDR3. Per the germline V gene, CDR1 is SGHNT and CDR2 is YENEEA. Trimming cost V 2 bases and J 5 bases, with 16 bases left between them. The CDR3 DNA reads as TGTGCCAGCAGCTTATTGGCGGGCCCTTTGAACAATGAGCAGTTCTTC. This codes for CASSLLAGPLNNEQFF.

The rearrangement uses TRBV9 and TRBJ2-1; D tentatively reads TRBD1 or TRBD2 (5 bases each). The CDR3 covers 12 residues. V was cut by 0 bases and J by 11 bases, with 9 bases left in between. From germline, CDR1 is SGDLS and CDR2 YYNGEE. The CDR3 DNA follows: TGTGCCAGCAGCGTAGAGGGGACCAAGCAGTTCTTC. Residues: CASSVEGTKQFF.

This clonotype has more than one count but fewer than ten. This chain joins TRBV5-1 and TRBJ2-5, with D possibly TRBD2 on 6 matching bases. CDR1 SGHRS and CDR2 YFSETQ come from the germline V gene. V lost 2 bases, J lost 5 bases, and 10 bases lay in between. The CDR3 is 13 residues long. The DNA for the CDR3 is TGCGCCAGCAGCTTACCTAGCGTTGAGACCCAGTACTTC. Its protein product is CASSLPSVETQYF.

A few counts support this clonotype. This CDR3 is CASSQGTGAQETQYF. The CDR3, as DNA: TGTGCCAGCAGCCAAGGGACGGGGGCTCAAGAGACCCAGTACTTC. V is TRBV14 and J is TRBJ2-5; either TRBD1 or TRBD2 may fit D (6 bases each). The CDR3 is made up of 15 amino acids. Per the germline V gene, CDR1 is SGHDN and CDR2 is FVKESK. The V end was cut by 1 base, the J end by 2 bases, with 11 bases between.

The CDR3 here is CSARAGGYNEQFF. The CDR3 DNA reads TGCAGTGCTAGAGCGGGGGGCTACAATGAGCAGTTCTTC. J is TRBJ2-1 and V is TRBV20-1; 7 nucleotides match TRBD2. CDR1 and CDR2 from the germline V gene are DFQATT and SNEGSKA (reference sequence). Unmatched junction bases numbered 0, after V lost 1 base and J lost 3 bases. This CDR3 is 13 amino acids long.

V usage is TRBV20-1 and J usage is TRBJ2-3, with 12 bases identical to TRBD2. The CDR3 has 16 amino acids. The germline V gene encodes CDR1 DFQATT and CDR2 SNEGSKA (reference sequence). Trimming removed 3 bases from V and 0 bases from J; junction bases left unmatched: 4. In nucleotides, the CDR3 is TGCAGTGCTAGCCCGGGGACTAGCGGGAGCACAGATACGCAGTATTTT. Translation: CSASPGTSGSTDTQYF.

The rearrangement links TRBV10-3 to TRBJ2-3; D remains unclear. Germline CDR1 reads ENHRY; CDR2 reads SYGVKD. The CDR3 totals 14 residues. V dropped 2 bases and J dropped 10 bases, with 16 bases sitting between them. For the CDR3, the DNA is TGTGCCATCAGTGAGCCGACGCCCGAACAAGCGCAGTATTTT. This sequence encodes CAISEPTPEQAQYF.

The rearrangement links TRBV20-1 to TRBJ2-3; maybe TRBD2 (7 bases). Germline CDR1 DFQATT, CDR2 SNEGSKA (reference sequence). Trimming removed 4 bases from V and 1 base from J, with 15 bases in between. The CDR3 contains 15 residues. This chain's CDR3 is CSANVAGARTDTQYF. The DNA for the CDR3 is TGCAGTGCTAATGTTGCGGGGGCCCGCACAGATACGCAGTATTTT.

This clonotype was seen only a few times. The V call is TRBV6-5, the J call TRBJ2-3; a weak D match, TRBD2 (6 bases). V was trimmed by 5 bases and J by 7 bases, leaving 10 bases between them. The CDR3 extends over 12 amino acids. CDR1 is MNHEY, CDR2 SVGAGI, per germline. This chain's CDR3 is CASSRGLNTQYF. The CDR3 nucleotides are TGTGCCAGCAGTCGAGGACTAAATACGCAGTATTTT.

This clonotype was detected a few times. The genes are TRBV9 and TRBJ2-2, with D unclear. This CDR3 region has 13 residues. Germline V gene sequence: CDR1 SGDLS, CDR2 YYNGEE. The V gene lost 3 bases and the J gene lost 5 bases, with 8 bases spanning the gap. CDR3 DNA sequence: TGTGCCAGCAGCGCTCCGCGAACCGGGGAGCTGTTTTTT. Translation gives CASSAPRTGELFF.

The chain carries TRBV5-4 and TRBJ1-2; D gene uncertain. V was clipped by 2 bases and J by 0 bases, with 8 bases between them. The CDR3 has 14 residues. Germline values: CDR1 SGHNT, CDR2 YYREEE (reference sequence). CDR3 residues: CASSFELTNYGYTF. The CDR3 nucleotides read TGTGCCAGCAGCTTCGAGCTTACTAACTATGGCTACACCTTC.

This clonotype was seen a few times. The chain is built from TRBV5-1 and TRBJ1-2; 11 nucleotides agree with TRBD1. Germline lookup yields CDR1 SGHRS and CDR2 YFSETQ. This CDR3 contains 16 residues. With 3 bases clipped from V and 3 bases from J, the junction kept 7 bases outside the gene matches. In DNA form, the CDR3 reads TGCGCCAGCAGCTCCGGGACAGGGGGTCGGGACTATGGCTACACCTTC. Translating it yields CASSSGTGGRDYGYTF. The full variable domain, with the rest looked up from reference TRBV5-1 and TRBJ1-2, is KAGVTQTPRYLIKTRGQQVTLSCSPISGHRSVSWYQQTPGQGLQFLFEYFSETQRNKGNFPGRFSGRQFSNSRSEMNVSTLELGDSALYLCASSSGTGGRDYGYTFGSGTRLTVV.

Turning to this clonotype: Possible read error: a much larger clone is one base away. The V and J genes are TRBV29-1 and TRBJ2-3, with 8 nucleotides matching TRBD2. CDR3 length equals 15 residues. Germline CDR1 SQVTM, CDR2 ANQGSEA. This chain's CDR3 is CRVAYSGRSTDTQYF. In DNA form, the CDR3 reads TGCAGAGTTGCCTACAGCGGGAGAAGCACAGATACGCAGTATTTT.

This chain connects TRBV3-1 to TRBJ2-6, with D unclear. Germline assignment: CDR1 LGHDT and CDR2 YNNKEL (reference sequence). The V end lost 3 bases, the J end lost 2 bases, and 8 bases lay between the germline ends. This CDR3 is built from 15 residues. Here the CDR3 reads CASSHLSPGANVLTF. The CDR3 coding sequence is TGTGCCAGCAGCCACCTCTCCCCTGGGGCCAACGTCCTGACTTTC.

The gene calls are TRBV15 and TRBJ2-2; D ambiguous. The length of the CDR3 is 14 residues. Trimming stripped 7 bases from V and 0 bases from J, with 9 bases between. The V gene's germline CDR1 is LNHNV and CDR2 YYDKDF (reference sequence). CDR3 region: CATTLIPNTGELFF. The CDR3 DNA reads TGTGCCACCACTTTAATCCCGAACACCGGGGAGCTGTTTTTT.

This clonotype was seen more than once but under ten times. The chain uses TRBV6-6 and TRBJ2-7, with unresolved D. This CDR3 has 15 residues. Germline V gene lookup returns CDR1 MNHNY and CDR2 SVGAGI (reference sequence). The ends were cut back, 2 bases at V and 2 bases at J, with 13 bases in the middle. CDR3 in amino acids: CASSYEVPGPYEQYF. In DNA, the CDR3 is TGTGCCAGCAGTTACGAAGTCCCAGGTCCCTACGAGCAGTACTTC.

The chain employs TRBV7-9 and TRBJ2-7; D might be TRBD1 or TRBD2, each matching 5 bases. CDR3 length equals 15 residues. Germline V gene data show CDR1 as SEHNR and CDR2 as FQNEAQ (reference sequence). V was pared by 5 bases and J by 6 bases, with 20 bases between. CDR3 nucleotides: TGTGCCAGCAGCGCAACCGGGACCCGAAAGAGCGAGCAGTACTTC. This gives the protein CASSATGTRKSEQYF.

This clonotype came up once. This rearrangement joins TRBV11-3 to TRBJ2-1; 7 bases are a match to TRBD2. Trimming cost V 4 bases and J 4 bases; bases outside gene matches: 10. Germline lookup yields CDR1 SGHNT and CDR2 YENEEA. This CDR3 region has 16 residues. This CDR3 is CASSSFVAGEYNEQFF. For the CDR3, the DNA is TGTGCCAGCAGCTCCTTTGTGGCGGGAGAGTACAATGAGCAGTTCTTC.

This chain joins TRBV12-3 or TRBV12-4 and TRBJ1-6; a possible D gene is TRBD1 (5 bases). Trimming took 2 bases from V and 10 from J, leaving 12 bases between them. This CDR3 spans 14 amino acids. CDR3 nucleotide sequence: TGTGCCAGCAGTTTAAGGGGACTTGAATCACCCCTCCACTTT. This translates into CASSLRGLESPLHF.

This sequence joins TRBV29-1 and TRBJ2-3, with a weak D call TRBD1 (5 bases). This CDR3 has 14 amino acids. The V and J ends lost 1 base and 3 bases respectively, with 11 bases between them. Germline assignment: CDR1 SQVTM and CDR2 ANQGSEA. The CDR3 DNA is TGCAGCGTTGAAGGGCAGGGAATTACAGATACGCAGTATTTT. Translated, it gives CSVEGQGITDTQYF.

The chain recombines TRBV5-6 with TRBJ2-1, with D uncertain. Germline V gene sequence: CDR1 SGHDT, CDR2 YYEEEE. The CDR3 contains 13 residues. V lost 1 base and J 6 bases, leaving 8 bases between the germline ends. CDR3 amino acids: CASSLLNFNEQFF. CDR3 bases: TGTGCCAGCAGCTTGCTAAATTTCAATGAGCAGTTCTTC.

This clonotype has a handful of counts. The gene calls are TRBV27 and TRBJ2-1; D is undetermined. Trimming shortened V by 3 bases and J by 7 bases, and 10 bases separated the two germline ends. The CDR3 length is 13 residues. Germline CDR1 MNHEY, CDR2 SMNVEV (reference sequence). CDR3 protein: CASSFGRINEQFF. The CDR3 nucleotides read TGTGCCAGCAGTTTTGGAAGGATTAATGAGCAGTTCTTC.

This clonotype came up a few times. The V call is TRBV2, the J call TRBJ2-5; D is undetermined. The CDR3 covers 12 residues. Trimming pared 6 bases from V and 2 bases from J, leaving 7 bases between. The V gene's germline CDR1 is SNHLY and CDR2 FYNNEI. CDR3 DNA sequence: TGTGCCAGCAGGGAGAATCAAGAGACCCAGTACTTC. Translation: CASRENQETQYF.

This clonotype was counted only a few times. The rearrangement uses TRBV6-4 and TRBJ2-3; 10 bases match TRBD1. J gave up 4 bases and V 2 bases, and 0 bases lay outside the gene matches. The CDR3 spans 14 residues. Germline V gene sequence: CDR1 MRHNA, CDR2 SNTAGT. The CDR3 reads CASSDGTGADTQYF. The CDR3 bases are TGTGCCAGCAGTGACGGGACAGGGGCAGATACGCAGTATTTT.